This TCR beta chain was retrieved from a study of blood T cell repertoires in COVID-19. On the study more broadly: Whether acute or convalescent, the COVID-19 samples came from the United States, Italy and Spain. T cells, B-cell-depleted T cells, or PBMCs supplied cDNA or gDNA.

How the authors handled the data: Quantification of nucleated cells was approximated via reference gene primer amplification. Profiling relied on immunoSEQ multiplex PCR, and the TCRdb table lists in-frame clones only, not all of them. The DNA was the basis for D and trimming; V, J and clone size are from that table. The profile shows more than 400,000 clones, 90% of them singletons. This clone is a singleton in its sample. The study recruited people aged roughly 18 to 95 years across approximately 24 US areas. CDR1 and CDR2 (germline): MNHNS, SASEGT. The CDR3 contains 15 residues. V trimming: 2 bases; J trimming: 7 bases; junction bases outside the gene matches: 6.

The gene calls are TRBV6-1 and TRBJ1-4; 8 positions match TRBD1. Material: PBMCs or T cells enriched from blood (not recorded which). This clonotype was sampled from a man aged 18 to 30 who had recovered from COVID-19. For the CDR3, the DNA is TGTGCCAGCAGTGAATGGGACAGGCCGAGTGAAAAACTGTTTTTT. Translating gives CASSEWDRPSEKLFF.